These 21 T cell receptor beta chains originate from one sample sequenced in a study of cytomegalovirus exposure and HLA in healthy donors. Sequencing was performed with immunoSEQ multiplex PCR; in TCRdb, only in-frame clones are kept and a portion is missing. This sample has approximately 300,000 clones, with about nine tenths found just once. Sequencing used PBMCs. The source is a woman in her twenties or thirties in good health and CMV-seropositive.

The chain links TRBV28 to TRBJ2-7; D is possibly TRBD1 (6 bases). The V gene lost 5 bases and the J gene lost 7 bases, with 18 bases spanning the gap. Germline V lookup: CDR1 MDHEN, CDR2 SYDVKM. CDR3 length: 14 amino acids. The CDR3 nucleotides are TGTGCCAGCAGTGGGACACTATACGGCTGGGAGCAGTACTTC. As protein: CASSGTLYGWEQYF.

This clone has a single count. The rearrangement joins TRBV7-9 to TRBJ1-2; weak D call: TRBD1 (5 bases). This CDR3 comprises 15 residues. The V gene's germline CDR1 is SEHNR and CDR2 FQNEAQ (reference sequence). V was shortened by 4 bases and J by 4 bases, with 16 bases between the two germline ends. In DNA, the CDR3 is TGTGCCAGCAGCTCGGGACCGCCCGTGGTCTATGGCTACACCTTC. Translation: CASSSGPPVVYGYTF.

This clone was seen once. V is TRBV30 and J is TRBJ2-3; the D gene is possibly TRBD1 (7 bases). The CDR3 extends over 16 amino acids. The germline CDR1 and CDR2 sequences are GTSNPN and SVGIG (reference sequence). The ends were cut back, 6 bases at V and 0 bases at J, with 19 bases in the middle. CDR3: CACWPGDRRSTDTQYF. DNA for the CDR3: TGTGCCTGCTGGCCGGGGGACAGAAGAAGCACAGATACGCAGTATTTT.

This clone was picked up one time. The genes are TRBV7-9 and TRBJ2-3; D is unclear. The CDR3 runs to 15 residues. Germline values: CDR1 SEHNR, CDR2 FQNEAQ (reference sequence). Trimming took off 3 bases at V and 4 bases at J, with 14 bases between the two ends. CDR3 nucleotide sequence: TGTGCCAGCAGCTTTCTCCTCGGAGAGGCAGATACGCAGTATTTT. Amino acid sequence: CASSFLLGEADTQYF.

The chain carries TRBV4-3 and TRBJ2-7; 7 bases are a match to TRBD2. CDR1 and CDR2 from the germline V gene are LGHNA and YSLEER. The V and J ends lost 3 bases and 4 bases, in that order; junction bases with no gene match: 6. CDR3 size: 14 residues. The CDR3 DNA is TGCGCCAGCAGCCAGTCGACTAGCTCTTACGAGCAGTACTTC. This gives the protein CASSQSTSSYEQYF.

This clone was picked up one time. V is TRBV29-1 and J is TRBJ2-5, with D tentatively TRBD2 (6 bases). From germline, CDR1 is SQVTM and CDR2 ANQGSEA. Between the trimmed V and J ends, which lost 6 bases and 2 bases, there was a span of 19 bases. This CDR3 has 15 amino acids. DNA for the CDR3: TGCAGCGTGGTGACTTTAGCGGTAAAACAAGAGACCCAGTACTTC. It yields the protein CSVVTLAVKQETQYF.

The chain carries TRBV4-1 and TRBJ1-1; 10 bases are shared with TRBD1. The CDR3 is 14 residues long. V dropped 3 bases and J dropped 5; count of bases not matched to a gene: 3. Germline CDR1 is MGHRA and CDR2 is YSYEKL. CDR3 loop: CASSQPGQGTEAFF. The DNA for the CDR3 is TGCGCCAGCAGCCAGCCGGGACAGGGGACTGAAGCTTTCTTT.

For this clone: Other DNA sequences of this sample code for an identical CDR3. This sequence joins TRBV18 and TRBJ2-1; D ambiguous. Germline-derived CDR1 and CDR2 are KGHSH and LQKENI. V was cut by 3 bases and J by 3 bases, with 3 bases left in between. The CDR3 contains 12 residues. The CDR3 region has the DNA TGTGCCAGCTCACCGAACTACAATGAGCAGTTCTTC. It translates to CASSPNYNEQFF.

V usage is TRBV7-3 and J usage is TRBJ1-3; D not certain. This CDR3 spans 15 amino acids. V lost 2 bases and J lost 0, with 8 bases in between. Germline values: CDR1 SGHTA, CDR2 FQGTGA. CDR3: CASSLGGNSGNTIYF. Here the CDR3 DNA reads TGTGCCAGCAGCTTAGGCGGGAACTCTGGAAACACCATATATTTT.

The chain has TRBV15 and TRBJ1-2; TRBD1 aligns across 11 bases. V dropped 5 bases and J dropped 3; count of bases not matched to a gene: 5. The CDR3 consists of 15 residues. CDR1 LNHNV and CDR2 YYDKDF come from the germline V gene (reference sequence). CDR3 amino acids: CATSQGQGADYGYTF. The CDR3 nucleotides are TGTGCCACCAGCCAAGGACAGGGGGCCGACTATGGCTACACCTTC.

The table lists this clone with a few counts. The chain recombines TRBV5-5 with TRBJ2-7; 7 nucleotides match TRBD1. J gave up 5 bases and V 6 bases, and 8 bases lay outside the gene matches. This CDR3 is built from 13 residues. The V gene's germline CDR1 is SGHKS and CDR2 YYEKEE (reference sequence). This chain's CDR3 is CASNRGGWDEQYF. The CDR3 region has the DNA TGTGCCAGCAACAGGGGCGGTTGGGACGAGCAGTACTTC.

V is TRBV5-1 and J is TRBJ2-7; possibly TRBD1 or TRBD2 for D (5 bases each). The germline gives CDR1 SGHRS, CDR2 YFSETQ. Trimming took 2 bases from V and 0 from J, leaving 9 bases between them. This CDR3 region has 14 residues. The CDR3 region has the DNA TGCGCCAGCAGCTTAAGGGACGCCTCCTACGAGCAGTACTTC. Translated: CASSLRDASYEQYF.

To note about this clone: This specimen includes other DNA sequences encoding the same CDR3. The CDR3 sequence: CASSAGGTDTQYF. The CDR3 nucleotides are TGTGCCAGCAGCGCAGGGGGGACAGATACGCAGTATTTT. J is TRBJ2-3 and V is TRBV9; a weak D match, TRBD1 (7 bases). Germline CDR1 and CDR2: SGDLS and YYNGEE. This CDR3 comprises 13 residues. V was cut by 3 bases and J by 3 bases, with 8 bases left in between.

The CDR3 DNA reads TGTGCCAGCAGCCGCGGACAGCTAAATCAGCCCCAGCATTTT. This gives the protein CASSRGQLNQPQHF. This chain connects TRBV7-9 to TRBJ1-5, with D perhaps matching TRBD1 (6 bases). The CDR3 runs to 14 residues. The germline gives CDR1 SEHNR, CDR2 FQNEAQ (reference sequence). V gave up 5 bases and J gave up 4 bases, with 12 bases separating them.

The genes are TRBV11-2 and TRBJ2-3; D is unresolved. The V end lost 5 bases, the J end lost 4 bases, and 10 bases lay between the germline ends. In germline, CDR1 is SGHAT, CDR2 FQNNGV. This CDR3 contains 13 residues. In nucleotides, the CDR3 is TGTGCCAGCAGCCTCTACCCGGCAGATACGCAGTATTTT. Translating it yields CASSLYPADTQYF.

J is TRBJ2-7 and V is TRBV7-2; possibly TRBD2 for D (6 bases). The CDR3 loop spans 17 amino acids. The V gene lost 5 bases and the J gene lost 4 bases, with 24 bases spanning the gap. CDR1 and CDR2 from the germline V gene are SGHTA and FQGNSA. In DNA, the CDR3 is TGTGCCAGCAGCCCCTGGGGAGGAGGGCGAAGTCTTTACGAGCAGTACTTC. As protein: CASSPWGGGRSLYEQYF.

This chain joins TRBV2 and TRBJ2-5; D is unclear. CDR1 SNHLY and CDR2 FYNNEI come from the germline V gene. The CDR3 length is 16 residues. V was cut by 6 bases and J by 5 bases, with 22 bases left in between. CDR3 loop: CASRTVYSAGYETQYF. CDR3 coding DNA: TGTGCCAGCAGAACAGTCTACTCCGCCGGGTATGAGACCCAGTACTTC. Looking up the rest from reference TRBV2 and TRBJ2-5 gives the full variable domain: EPEVTQTPSHQVTQMGQEVILRCVPISNHLYFYWYRQILGQKVEFLVSFYNNEISEKSEIFDDQFSVERPDGSNFTLKIRSTKLEDSAMYFCASRTVYSAGYETQYFGPGTRLLVL.

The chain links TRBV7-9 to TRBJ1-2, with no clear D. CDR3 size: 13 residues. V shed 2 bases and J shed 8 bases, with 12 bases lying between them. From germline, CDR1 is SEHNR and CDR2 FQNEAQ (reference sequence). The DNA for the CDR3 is TGTGCCAGCAGCTTACAGGCTCAATACGGCTACACCTTC. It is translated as CASSLQAQYGYTF.

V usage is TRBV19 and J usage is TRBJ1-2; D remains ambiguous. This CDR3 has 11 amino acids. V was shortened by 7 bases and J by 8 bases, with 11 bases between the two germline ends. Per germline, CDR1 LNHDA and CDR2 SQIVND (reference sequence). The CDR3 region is CASNLRGGYTF. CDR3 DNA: TGTGCCAGTAACCTCCGCGGCGGCTACACCTTC.

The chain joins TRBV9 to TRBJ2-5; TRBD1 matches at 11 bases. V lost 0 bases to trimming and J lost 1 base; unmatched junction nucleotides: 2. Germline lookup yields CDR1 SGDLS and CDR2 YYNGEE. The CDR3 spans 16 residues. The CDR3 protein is CASSVGTGGFQETQYF. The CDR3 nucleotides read TGTGCCAGCAGCGTAGGGACAGGGGGCTTCCAAGAGACCCAGTACTTC.

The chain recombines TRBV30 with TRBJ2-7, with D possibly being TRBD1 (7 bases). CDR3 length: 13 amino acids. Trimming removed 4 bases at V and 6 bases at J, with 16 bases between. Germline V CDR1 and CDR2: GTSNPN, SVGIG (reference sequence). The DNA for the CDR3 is TGTGCCTGGATATGGCAGGGGGGACGCGAGCAGTACTTC. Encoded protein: CAWIWQGGREQYF.